The 28 T cell receptor beta chains below were found in one sample sequenced in a study of circulating and synovial CD4+ cells in juvenile arthritis. Libraries were prepared by immunoSEQ multiplex PCR; TCRdb keeps only in-frame clonotypes and omits some of them. The sample has 3,200 or so clones; roughly 84% are singletons. The sample consisted of CD4+ T cells from synovial fluid. These receptors all stem from a human donor with juvenile idiopathic arthritis.

V usage is TRBV5-4 and J usage is TRBJ2-3; 10 bases line up with TRBD2. The J segment lost 4 bases and the V segment lost 4 bases, leaving 0 bases of the junction unmatched. Germline-derived CDR1 and CDR2 are SGHNT and YYREEE (reference sequence). The CDR3 totals 13 residues. This chain's CDR3 is CASSLAGADTQYF. DNA for the CDR3: TGTGCCAGCAGCCTAGCGGGAGCAGATACGCAGTATTTT.

The gene calls are TRBV5-6 and TRBJ2-1; 11 nucleotides agree with TRBD2. The CDR3 sequence is 18 residues long. V gave up 0 bases and J gave up 0 bases; unmatched junction bases: 5. Germline CDR1 SGHDT, CDR2 YYEEEE. This CDR3 reads CASSLDLAGGSSYNEQFF. In DNA form, the CDR3 reads TGTGCCAGCAGCTTGGATCTAGCGGGAGGATCCTCCTACAATGAGCAGTTCTTC.

The chain combines TRBV5-1 with TRBJ2-5; 7 nucleotides agree with TRBD2. Trimming at V came to 5 bases and at J to 2 bases, leaving 0 bases not matched to a gene. The length of the CDR3 is 12 residues. Germline values: CDR1 SGHRS, CDR2 YFSETQ. In DNA form, the CDR3 reads TGCGCCAGCAGGCGGGAGCAAGAGACCCAGTACTTC. Translation: CASRREQETQYF.

The chain joins TRBV5-4 to TRBJ2-1; weak D call: TRBD2 (6 bases). Germline V gene lookup returns CDR1 SGHNT and CDR2 YYREEE (reference sequence). V was pared by 3 bases and J by 0 bases, with 13 bases between. This CDR3 has 16 residues. As DNA, the CDR3 is TGTGCCAGCAGCTCCTCCAGCGGGTCCTCCTACAATGAGCAGTTCTTC. It yields the protein CASSSSSGSSYNEQFF.

V is TRBV7-2 and J is TRBJ2-7; possibly TRBD1 for D (6 bases). The germline V gene has CDR1 SGHTA and CDR2 FQGNSA. There are 14 residues in the CDR3. V gave up 4 bases and J gave up 4 bases, with 14 bases separating them. CDR3 coding DNA: TGTGCCAGCAGCTCGCAGGGGTTAGGTTACGAGCAGTACTTC. Encoded protein: CASSSQGLGYEQYF.

The genes are TRBV2 and TRBJ2-5; 8 bases agree with TRBD1. Germline V gene sequence: CDR1 SNHLY, CDR2 FYNNEI. The CDR3 has 14 amino acids. V shed 5 bases and J 3 bases; nucleotides not matched to a gene: 5. CDR3 coding DNA: TGTGCCAGCAGTCGACAGGGGCGCGAAGAGACCCAGTACTTC. Its translation: CASSRQGREETQYF.

DNA of the CDR3: TGTGCCAGCAGCTTGGCACAGTCCTATGGCTACACCTTC. This translates into CASSLAQSYGYTF. The rearrangement uses TRBV5-6 and TRBJ1-2; D gene ambiguous. The CDR3 has 13 amino acids. V lost 0 bases and J 4 bases, leaving 7 bases between the germline ends. The germline V gene encodes CDR1 SGHDT and CDR2 YYEEEE.

V usage is TRBV28 and J usage is TRBJ1-1; TRBD1 matches 10 bases. From germline, CDR1 is MDHEN and CDR2 SYDVKM. V dropped 4 bases and J dropped 2; count of bases not matched to a gene: 13. The CDR3 extends over 18 amino acids. The CDR3 loop reads CASSSGTGEPRLNTEAFF. CDR3 sequence (DNA): TGTGCCAGCAGTTCTGGGACAGGGGAGCCTCGTTTAAACACTGAAGCTTTCTTT.

This sequence joins TRBV11-2 and TRBJ1-1; unclear D gene. This CDR3 spans 14 amino acids. V was trimmed by 3 bases and J by 1 base, leaving 9 bases between them. Germline assignment: CDR1 SGHAT and CDR2 FQNNGV. CDR3 in amino acids: CASSLQTGNTEAFF. The CDR3, as DNA: TGTGCCAGCAGCTTGCAGACGGGGAACACTGAAGCTTTCTTT. Supplemented by reference TRBV11-2 and TRBJ1-1, the full variable domain reads EAGVAQSPRYKIIEKRQSVAFWCNPISGHATLYWYQQILGQGPKLLIQFQNNGVVDDSQLPKDRFSAERLKGVDSTLKIQPAKLEDSAVYLCASSLQTGNTEAFFGQGTRLTVV.

This clone was seen a handful of times. CDR3 loop: CASSNSPQGYEQFF. In DNA, the CDR3 is TGTGCCAGCAGCAATTCTCCCCAGGGCTATGAGCAGTTCTTC. This chain uses TRBV5-6 with TRBJ2-1; D may be TRBD1 (5 bases). The length of the CDR3 is 14 residues. V shed 4 bases and J shed 8 bases, with 16 bases lying between them. Per the germline V gene, CDR1 is SGHDT and CDR2 is YYEEEE.

This clone was seen only a few times. Since a much larger clone is just one base distant, this may be a read error. The chain links TRBV6-5 to TRBJ1-5; D might be TRBD1 (6 bases). This CDR3 spans 15 amino acids. Germline V gene lookup returns CDR1 MNHEY and CDR2 SVGAGI. Trimming shortened V by 4 bases and J by 7 bases, and 17 bases separated the two germline ends. CDR3 amino acids: CASSFKGGGNQPQHF. CDR3 bases: TGTGCCAGCAGTTTTAAGGGAGGGGGAAACCAGCCCCAGCATTTT.

On this clone itself: Other DNA variants within this sample encode the same CDR3. The gene calls are TRBV18 and TRBJ2-3, with 8 bases lining up with TRBD1. From germline, CDR1 is KGHSH and CDR2 LQKENI. The CDR3 is made up of 20 amino acids. Germline trimming cut 5 bases from V and 0 bases from J; bases unmatched to any gene: 19. The CDR3 DNA reads TGTGCCAGCTCAACGGTGGACCAGGGGGCCGGGCTAGCCAGCACAGATACGCAGTATTTT. The encoded protein is CASSTVDQGAGLASTDTQYF.

This clone was picked up a small number of times. The chain links TRBV2 to TRBJ2-7, with TRBD1 as a possible D gene (7 bases). Germline V gene sequence: CDR1 SNHLY, CDR2 FYNNEI. The CDR3 is 14 residues long. Deletions cut 8 bases from V and 6 bases from J, with 20 bases between. The CDR3 nucleotides are TGTGCCAGCCAGAAGGACAGGTATAGCGGCGAGCAGTACTTC. Protein: CASQKDRYSGEQYF.

V usage is TRBV5-1 and J usage is TRBJ2-7; TRBD2 agrees at 8 bases. The CDR3 consists of 15 residues. Per germline, CDR1 SGHRS and CDR2 YFSETQ. V dropped 6 bases and J dropped 0; count of bases not matched to a gene: 8. DNA of the CDR3: TGCGCCAGCACTATCACTAGCGGCAGCTCCTACGAGCAGTACTTC. The encoded protein is CASTITSGSSYEQYF.

V and J are TRBV4-1 and TRBJ2-2; no clear D. Trimming removed 4 bases at V and 7 bases at J, with 19 bases between. Germline CDR1 and CDR2: MGHRA and YSYEKL. This CDR3 contains 16 residues. CDR3 protein: CASSRDPGAGSGELFF. For the CDR3, the DNA is TGCGCCAGCAGCCGAGACCCCGGAGCCGGTAGCGGGGAGCTGTTTTTT.

This clone occurred once. V gene TRBV30 combines with J gene TRBJ2-7; TRBD1 agrees at 8 bases. After removal of 5 bases from V and 3 bases from J, the junction contained 9 bases not matched to a gene. Germline values: CDR1 GTSNPN, CDR2 SVGIG (reference sequence). The CDR3 sequence is 14 residues long. In DNA form, the CDR3 reads TGTGCCTGGCGCCAGGGGGCATGGGGCTACGAGCAGTACTTC. It specifies CAWRQGAWGYEQYF.

This clone came up once. In DNA, the CDR3 is TGTGCCAGTAGGACAGAGATCAATCAGCCCCAGCATTTT. Translating it yields CASRTEINQPQHF. The J gene is TRBJ1-5, the V gene TRBV19; D possibly corresponds to TRBD1 (5 bases). V lost 6 bases to trimming and J lost 3 bases, with 9 bases between them. The CDR3 is 13 residues long. Germline CDR1 is LNHDA and CDR2 is SQIVND (reference sequence).

The V gene is TRBV28, the J gene TRBJ2-7; 7 nucleotides line up with TRBD2. The germline CDR1 and CDR2 sequences are MDHEN and SYDVKM. After removal of 5 bases from V and 9 bases from J, the junction contained 10 bases not matched to a gene. The length of the CDR3 is 13 residues. CDR3 sequence reads: CASSPYATSPQYF. CDR3 in DNA: TGTGCCAGCAGTCCCTACGCGACTAGCCCGCAGTACTTC.

J is TRBJ2-2 and V is TRBV7-8; possible D gene TRBD2, 5 bases. Germline CDR1 is SGHVS and CDR2 is FQNEAQ. The CDR3 has 15 amino acids. Deletions cut 5 bases from V and 4 bases from J, with 14 bases between. CDR3 region: CASSPRGGLTGELFF. DNA of the CDR3: TGTGCCAGCAGCCCCCGCGGAGGACTCACCGGGGAGCTGTTTTTT. The full variable domain, in which reference TRBV7-8 and TRBJ2-2 provide the parts outside the CDR3, is GAGVSQSPRYKVAKRGQDVALRCDPISGHVSLFWYQQALGQGPEFLTYFQNEAQLDKSGLPSDRFFAERPEGSVSTLKIQRTQQEDSAVYLCASSPRGGLTGELFFGEGSRLTVL.

The chain is built from TRBV10-3 and TRBJ2-1; 14 nucleotides align to TRBD2. Trimming took 6 bases from V and 1 from J; bases not matched to a gene: 8. CDR3 length equals 18 residues. CDR1 and CDR2 (germline): ENHRY, SYGVKD. CDR3 amino acids: CAIRATSGGAGSYNEQFF. The CDR3 nucleotides are TGTGCCATCAGGGCGACTAGCGGGGGGGCAGGGTCCTACAATGAGCAGTTCTTC.

Points on this clone: The same CDR3 is also encoded by other DNA sequences in this sample. In DNA, the CDR3 is TGCGCCAGCAATCCAGGCGCCTATAATTCACCCCTCCACTTT. Amino acid sequence: CASNPGAYNSPLHF. The V call is TRBV4-3, the J call TRBJ1-6; no clear D gene. Looked up from germline, CDR1 is LGHNA and CDR2 is YSLEER. The V end lost 7 bases, the J end lost 2 bases, and 9 bases lay between the germline ends. The CDR3 runs 14 residues.

The rearrangement uses TRBV4-2 and TRBJ2-1; D possibly corresponds to TRBD1 (6 bases). The ends were cut back, 0 bases at V and 3 bases at J, with 9 bases in the middle. CDR1 LGHNA and CDR2 YNFKEQ come from the germline V gene. CDR3 length: 15 residues. In DNA form, the CDR3 reads TGTGCCAGCAGCCAAGATGGGACAATCTACAATGAGCAGTTCTTC. It specifies CASSQDGTIYNEQFF.

The sample holds a few counts of this clone. This sequence joins TRBV28 and TRBJ1-2; D not certain. This CDR3 is built from 13 residues. Germline values: CDR1 MDHEN, CDR2 SYDVKM. The V end was cut by 2 bases, the J end by 9 bases, with 13 bases between. CDR3 region: CASSLRGERRYTF. In nucleotides, the CDR3 is TGTGCCAGCAGTTTACGGGGTGAGCGTCGCTACACCTTC.

Concerning this clone itself: The junction departs from the called germline gene at one end, perhaps through a read error. The same CDR3 is also encoded by other DNA sequences in this sample. The DNA for the CDR3 is TGTGCCAGCAGGACGGGGACAGGGGGGCGATATAATTCCCCCCTCCACTTT. Amino acids: CASRTGTGGRYNSPLHF. The genes are TRBV7-2 and TRBJ1-6; 11 nucleotides agree with TRBD1. This CDR3 spans 17 amino acids. Germline CDR1 is SGHTA and CDR2 is FQGNSA.

The rearrangement uses TRBV5-1 and TRBJ1-1; 8 bases fit TRBD1. Looked up from germline, CDR1 is SGHRS and CDR2 is YFSETQ. Germline trimming cut 4 bases from V and 1 base from J; bases unmatched to any gene: 3. CDR3 length: 14 amino acids. The CDR3 loop is CASSATGANTEAFF. The CDR3 DNA is TGCGCCAGCAGCGCGACAGGGGCGAACACTGAAGCTTTCTTT.

This clone came up a few times. The chain employs TRBV12-5 and TRBJ2-1, with D perhaps TRBD1 (5 bases). The CDR3 contains 13 residues. Germline V lookup: CDR1 LGHNT, CDR2 FRNRAP. V gave up 7 bases and J gave up 5 bases, with 12 bases separating them. CDR3 residues: CASVGRADNEQFF. The CDR3 nucleotides are TGTGCTAGTGTCGGCAGGGCGGACAATGAGCAGTTCTTC. Filled out from reference TRBV12-5 and TRBJ2-1, the complete variable domain reads DARVTQTPRHKVTEMGQEVTMRCQPILGHNTVFWYRQTMMQGLELLAYFRNRAPLDDSGMPKDRFSAEMPDATLATLKIQPSEPRDSAVYFCASVGRADNEQFFGPGTRLTVL.

V usage is TRBV6-1 and J usage is TRBJ2-4, with TRBD2 identical over 15 bases. V shed 1 base and J 2 bases; nucleotides not matched to a gene: 6. CDR3 length: 19 amino acids. Germline loops: CDR1 MNHNS, CDR2 SASEGT. The CDR3 is CASSEVGTSGGLTKNIQYF. The CDR3 region has the DNA TGTGCCAGCAGTGAAGTTGGGACTAGCGGGGGGCTAACCAAAAACATTCAGTACTTC.

This clone was recorded once. This chain uses TRBV7-2 with TRBJ2-5; D ambiguous. The CDR3 is made up of 11 amino acids. Trimming pared 2 bases from V and 5 bases from J, leaving 3 bases between. Germline loops: CDR1 SGHTA, CDR2 FQGNSA. The CDR3 is CASSLSETQYF. The DNA of the CDR3 is TGTGCCAGCAGCTTATCGGAGACCCAGTACTTC.